This T cell receptor (beta chain) was identified in a study of human T cells and chemical hapten exposure. Sample time point: healthy volunteer bleed at 2 weeks. From whole blood left unfractionated, total RNA was extracted. The germline gives CDR1 DFQATT, CDR2 SNEGSKA (reference sequence). The CDR3 is 16 amino acids. V lost 8 bases to trimming and J lost 9 bases; unmatched junction nucleotides: 19. One entry per CDR3 protein results from TCRdb running MiXCR on the RACE reads. Of just over 90,000 distinct CDR3 sequences in the sample, about 8.6% were seen once. The sample consisted of whole blood. The sequence came from a female donor in good health. Some clones in this sample may be carry-over from other donors' samples. The chain is built from TRBV20-1 and TRBJ2-1, with 10 bases matching TRBD2. The CDR3 loop is CSCKREGLGEGAEQFF. As DNA, the CDR3 is TGCAGTTGCAAGCGGGAGGGCCTGGGCGAAGGCGCTGAGCAGTTCTTC.